The TCR beta chain under discussion was sequenced for a study of a mutant IDH1 vaccine in newly diagnosed glioma. Study summary: Treatment recipients were approximately 60% male and around 40% female, and their mean age was approximately 43 years. Study results and caveats: Among top peripheral T cell clonotypes, changes seemed unrelated to pseudoprogression.

Repertoires were generated with immunoSEQ multiplex PCR, while TCRdb's copy carries only in-frame clones and drops some. The data show approximately 50,000 clones, around four fifths seen once. Stated time point: week 35, safety follow-up. All doses held 300 ug of mutant IDH1 20-mer peptide, with topical imiquimod. Eight vaccine doses were administered to patients at weeks 1, 3, 5, 7, 11, 15, 19 and 23. New WHO grade 3 or 4 astrocytomas that were IDH1-mutant and ATRX-lost occurred in the donors. Concerning this clone itself: What it binds is unknown.

The V gene end was trimmed by 4 bases and the J gene end by 0 bases; junction bases not matched to a gene: 8. The CDR3 extends over 16 amino acids. Germline V CDR1 and CDR2: SGHRS, YFSETQ. The sequences come from PBMCs, collected from a glioma patient whose treatment included an IDH1 peptide vaccine. This clonotype was obtained from a man in his forties or fifties with glioma. This chain connects TRBV5-1 to TRBJ1-1, with 8 positions matching TRBD1. The CDR3 reads CASSPRDRYMNTEAFF. The CDR3 nucleotides are TGCGCCAGCAGCCCCCGGGACAGGTATATGAACACTGAAGCTTTCTTT.